This T cell receptor beta chain was sequenced in a study of blood T cell repertoires in COVID-19. About the research overall: Italy, Spain and the United States were the sources of the convalescent and acute COVID-19 samples.

V was clipped by 1 base and J by 0 bases; unmatched bases: 7. Germline CDR1 reads LGHNA; CDR2 reads YSLEER. The CDR3 is made up of 19 amino acids. This table comes from immunoSEQ multiplex PCR, and its TCRdb copy is limited to in-frame clones, with some not included. The table records 260,000 or so clones, 88% of them present only once. Participants were aged about 18 to 89 years, lived in about two dozen US areas, and enrolled virtually. The chain recombines TRBV4-3 with TRBJ2-1; 12 nucleotides agree with TRBD2. The source of this sequence is a middle-aged woman with acute COVID-19. Sequenced material: PBMCs or T cells enriched from blood (not recorded which). Written as DNA, the CDR3 is TGCGCCAGCAGCCAAGGAGGGACTAGCGGGTCGAGCTCCTACAATGAGCAGTTCTTC. Translated, it gives CASSQGGTSGSSSYNEQFF.